This TCR beta chain was recovered during a study of chemoradiotherapy in HPV16-positive cancers. Study-level results: Candidate HPV-specific clones and E7-related TCR motifs grew in tumor during treatment.

V dropped 4 bases and J dropped 3; count of bases not matched to a gene: 10. Germline V gene lookup returns CDR1 SGDLS and CDR2 YYNGEE. The CDR3 covers 15 residues. Over chemoradiotherapy, repertoires were sampled more than once. Worth noting for this clone: Antigen: not known.

Libraries were prepared by immunoSEQ multiplex PCR; TCRdb keeps only in-frame clonotypes and omits some of them. The sample contains thousands of clones, roughly 85% of which appear only once. Sequencing was performed on tumor tissue, taken from a patient who underwent chemoradiotherapy. V gene TRBV9 combines with J gene TRBJ2-7; 7 bases agree with TRBD1. This TCR was sampled from a human donor with HPV-associated anogenital cancer. This chain's CDR3 is CASSSPGTANYEQYF. The CDR3 DNA follows: TGTGCCAGCAGCTCTCCCGGGACAGCAAACTACGAGCAGTACTTC.